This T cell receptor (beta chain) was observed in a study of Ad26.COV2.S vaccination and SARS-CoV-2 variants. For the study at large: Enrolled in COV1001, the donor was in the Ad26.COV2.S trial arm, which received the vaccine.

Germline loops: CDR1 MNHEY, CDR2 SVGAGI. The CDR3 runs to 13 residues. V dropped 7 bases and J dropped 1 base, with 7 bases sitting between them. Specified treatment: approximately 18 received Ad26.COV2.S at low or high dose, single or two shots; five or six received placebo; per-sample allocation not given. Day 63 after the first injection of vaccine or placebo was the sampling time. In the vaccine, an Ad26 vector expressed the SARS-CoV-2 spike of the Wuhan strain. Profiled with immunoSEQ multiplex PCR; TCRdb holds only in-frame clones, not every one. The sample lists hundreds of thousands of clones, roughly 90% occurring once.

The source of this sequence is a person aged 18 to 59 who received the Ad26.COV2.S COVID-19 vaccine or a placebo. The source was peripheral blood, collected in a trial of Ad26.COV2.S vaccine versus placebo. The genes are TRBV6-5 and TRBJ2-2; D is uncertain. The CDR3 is CASIGRNTGELFF. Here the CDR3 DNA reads TGTGCCAGCATCGGACGGAACACCGGGGAGCTGTTTTTT.